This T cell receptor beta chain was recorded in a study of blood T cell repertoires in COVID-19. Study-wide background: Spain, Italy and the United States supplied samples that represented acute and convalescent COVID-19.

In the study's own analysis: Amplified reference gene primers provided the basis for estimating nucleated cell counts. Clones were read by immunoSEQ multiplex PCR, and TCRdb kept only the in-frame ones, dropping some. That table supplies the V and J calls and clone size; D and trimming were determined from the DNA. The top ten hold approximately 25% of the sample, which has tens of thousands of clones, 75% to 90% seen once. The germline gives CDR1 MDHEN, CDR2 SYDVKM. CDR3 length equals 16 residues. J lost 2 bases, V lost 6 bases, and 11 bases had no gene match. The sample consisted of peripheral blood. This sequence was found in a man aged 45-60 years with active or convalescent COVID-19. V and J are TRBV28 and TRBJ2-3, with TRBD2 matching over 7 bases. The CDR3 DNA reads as TGTGCCAGCAGGTGGGGAGGGAATGTGGACACAGATACGCAGTATTTT. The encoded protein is CASRWGGNVDTDTQYF.